These T cell receptor beta chains were read from a single sample in a study of glioma-infiltrating T cells. TCRdb re-derived calls from the multiplex PCR reads in MiXCR, one entry per CDR3 protein. The table has under 200,000 distinct CDR3 sequences, 43% seen once. The sample taken for sequencing was glioma tissue, nonneoplastic brain tissue, or PBMCs (not recorded which). The receptors derive from a human donor with low-grade glioma or glioblastoma, undergoing nonglioma brain surgery, or in good health (not recorded which). CDR3s include the opening cysteine and the closing phenylalanine or tryptophan. The order of the fields is clone size, V gene, J gene, CDR3 protein. Size is omitted from some rows. Given values are once, few, many or a class for expanded clones.

many	TRBV5-1	TRBJ2-1	CASSPGTSGDEQFF
many	TRBV27	TRBJ1-2	CASSFAGRYGYTF
-	TRBV3-1	TRBJ2-7	CASSQTLTYEQYF
many	TRBV19	TRBJ2-1	CASSPHGEYGEQFF
many	TRBV6-1	TRBJ2-1	CASISPPGLAGVSDNEQFF
many	TRBV28	TRBJ2-5	CASTTQGFGKTQYF
many	TRBV20-1	TRBJ2-2	CSARSQGGPGELFF
-	TRBV27	TRBJ2-7	CASSLRTTYEQYF
many	TRBV15	TRBJ2-1	CATSSPGTSREQFF
many	TRBV14	TRBJ2-1	CASSQGYSNNEQFF
-	TRBV28	TRBJ2-3	CASSLGQGSYTQYF
many	TRBV11-2	TRBJ1-1	CATQLGGWDTEAFF
-	TRBV10-2	TRBJ2-2	CASSSTGGTGELFF
-	TRBV7-2	TRBJ2-2	CASSLGYSGNTGELFF
many	TRBV24-1	TRBJ2-3	CATSASDTQYF
-	TRBV2	TRBJ2-2	CASSLLRAGELFF
-	TRBV29-1	TRBJ2-3	CSVEDSSTDTQYF
few	TRBV5-4	TRBJ2-7	CASSVPTSGSYEQYF
-	TRBV10-3	TRBJ1-1	CAISKDRETEDFF
-	TRBV20-1	TRBJ1-5	CSAVSLAGHNQPQHF
-	TRBV5-1	TRBJ2-1	CASSLELPGRNKQFF
many	TRBV12-3/TRBV12-4	TRBJ2-3	CASSFLPTVKGTDTQYF
-	TRBV12-3/TRBV12-4	TRBJ2-7	CASSNTGITYEQYF
many	TRBV20-1	TRBJ2-7	CSARSPFLPRSSYEQYF
once	TRBV28	TRBJ2-7	CTTLLSGAYEKYF
many	TRBV28	TRBJ1-1	CASSLVAVNRFTEAFF
many	TRBV6-1	TRBJ1-1	CASSASGRGFTEAFF
-	TRBV15	TRBJ2-4	CATSRGPGLVNIQCF
many	TRBV14	TRBJ2-3	CASSLRASTDTQYF
-	TRBV20-1	TRBJ2-3	CSASNVGTHTDTQYF
-	TRBV5-4	TRBJ2-7	CASSLRVLAGGEQYF
few	TRBV12-3/TRBV12-4	TRBJ2-1	CASSFRSDEQFF
many	TRBV27	TRBJ1-3	CASSFSRAQGHTIYF
-	TRBV5-1	TRBJ1-1	CASSLGQPEPMNTEAFF
-	TRBV5-5	TRBJ2-1	CASSIGDGGYNEQFF
many	TRBV15	TRBJ1-2	CATSRETSGYGYTF
once	TRBV7-9	TRBJ2-7	CASSCLRDRGFHEQYF
few	TRBV2	TRBJ2-1	CANRRPTGANEQFF
-	TRBV2	TRBJ2-7	CASISIQGAEQYF
-	TRBV5-1	TRBJ2-6	CASSWRQGSSGANVLTF
-	TRBV3-1	TRBJ2-7	CGSSLNREGYEQYF
-	TRBV29-1	TRBJ1-4	CSVPQGMGEKLFF
many	TRBV20-1	TRBJ2-3	CSASPARLAGSDTQYF
few	TRBV12-3/TRBV12-4	TRBJ2-4	CASSLIGQQNIQYF
-	TRBV7-8	TRBJ2-7	CASSLSLAPSGQYF
-	TRBV15	TRBJ2-5	CATSIGESGKQETQYF
few	TRBV19	TRBJ1-5	CASQKENDSLNQPQHF
-	TRBV5-8	TRBJ2-1	CASSLAASGSPFYNEQFF
few	TRBV6-6	TRBJ1-3	CASSYPSGNTIYF